This T cell receptor (beta chain) originates from a study of regulatory T cells in long-lasting Graves disease. For TCR beta, libraries came from iRepertoire HTBI primers and Arm-PCR of CDR3 regions. From the multiplex PCR reads, TCRdb called clonotypes with MiXCR, one entry per CDR3 protein. This sample yields 550,000 or so distinct CDR3 sequences, of which 12% are seen a single time; roughly 9.3% belongs to the top ten. The germline CDR1 and CDR2 sequences are SEHNR and FQNEAQ (reference sequence). This CDR3 comprises 12 residues. Time point in this sample: newly diagnosed GD, antithyroid drugs for less than 3 months. PBMC RNA was the source of the TCR library. This clonotype has a count of ten or more. The germline gene is not matched at one end of the junction; a read error may be the cause. The sample was also linked to a second study, of T cells in Graves' hyperthyroidism and ophthalmopathy.

The source is a woman aged 25 to 39 with Graves disease. This chain joins TRBV7-9 and TRBJ2-7; weak D call: TRBD2 (5 bases). Material: peripheral blood mononuclear cells (PBMCs), obtained at new diagnosis, from a patient treated with antithyroid drugs. For the CDR3, the DNA is TGTGCCAACAGCTCCAGCGGCTACGAGCAGTACTTC. Translation: CANSSSGYEQYF.